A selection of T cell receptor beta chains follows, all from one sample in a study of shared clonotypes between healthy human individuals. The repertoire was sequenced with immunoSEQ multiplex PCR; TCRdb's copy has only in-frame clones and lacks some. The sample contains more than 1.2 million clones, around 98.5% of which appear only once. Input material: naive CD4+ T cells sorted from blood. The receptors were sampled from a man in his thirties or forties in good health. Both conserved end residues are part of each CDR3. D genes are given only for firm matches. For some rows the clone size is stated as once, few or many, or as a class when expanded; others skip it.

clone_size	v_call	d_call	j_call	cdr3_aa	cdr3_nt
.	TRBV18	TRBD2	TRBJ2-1	CASSRSSGTRNEQFF	TGTGCCAGCTCACGGTCTAGCGGGACAAGAAATGAGCAGTTCTTC
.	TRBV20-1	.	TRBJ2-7	CSARLSYEQYF	TGCAGTGCTAGATTATCCTACGAGCAGTACTTC
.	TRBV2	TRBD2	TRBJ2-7	CVSLGTSGRAFYEQYF	TGTGTTTCGCTGGGGACTAGCGGGAGGGCCTTCTACGAGCAGTACTTC
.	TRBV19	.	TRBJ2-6	CASSTKRISGANVLTF	TGTGCCAGTAGCACCAAGCGGATCTCTGGGGCCAACGTCCTGACTTTC
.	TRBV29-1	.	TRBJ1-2	CSVLAEGYTF	TGCAGCGTTTTGGCAGAAGGCTACACCTTC
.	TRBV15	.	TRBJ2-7	CATSVDHSGILVSYEQYF	TGTGCCACCAGCGTAGACCACTCTGGCATACTTGTTTCCTACGAGCAGTACTTC
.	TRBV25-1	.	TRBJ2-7	CASTSGGNPRDEQYF	TGTGCCAGCACCTCAGGGGGGAACCCTCGCGACGAGCAGTACTTC
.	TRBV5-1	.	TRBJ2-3	CASSLPGQGTDTQYF	TGCGCCAGCAGCTTGCCCGGACAAGGCACAGATACGCAGTATTTT
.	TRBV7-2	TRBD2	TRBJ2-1	CASSLPGLPLNEQFF	TGTGCCAGCAGCTTACCGGGACTACCTTTGAATGAGCAGTTCTTC
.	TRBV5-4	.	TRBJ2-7	CASSFKTGPSEQYF	TGTGCCAGCAGCTTCAAGACAGGTCCCTCCGAGCAGTACTTC
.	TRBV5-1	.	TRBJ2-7	CASSLFGLTSSYEQYF	TGCGCCAGCAGCTTGTTTGGACTGACTAGCTCCTACGAGCAGTACTTC
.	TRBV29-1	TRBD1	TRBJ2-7	CSVAPGQGADEQYF	TGCAGCGTAGCCCCGGGACAGGGGGCCGACGAGCAGTACTTC
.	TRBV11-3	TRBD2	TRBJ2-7	CASSPGLAHEQYF	TGTGCCAGCAGCCCGGGACTAGCGCACGAGCAGTACTTC
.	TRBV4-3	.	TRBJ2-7	CASSQDRLGGAVRVRYEQYF	TGCGCCAGCAGCCAAGATCGCTTAGGAGGGGCGGTACGGGTTCGCTACGAGCAGTACTTC
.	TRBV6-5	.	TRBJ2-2	CASTQMWQNTGELFF	TGTGCCAGCACCCAGATGTGGCAGAACACCGGGGAGCTGTTTTTT
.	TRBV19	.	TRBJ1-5	CASISSLGWSSNQPQHF	TGTGCCAGTATCTCGTCACTTGGGTGGTCGAGCAATCAGCCCCAGCATTTT
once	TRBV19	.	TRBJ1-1	CASSSRTEAFF	TGTGCCAGTAGCTCAAGGACTGAAGCTTTCTTT
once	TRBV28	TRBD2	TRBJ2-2	CASSLSGRGGTGELFF	TGTGCCAGCAGTTTAAGTGGGCGCGGGGGCACCGGGGAGCTGTTTTTT
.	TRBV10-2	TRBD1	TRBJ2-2	CASRLYGTATGELFF	TGCGCCAGCAGGTTATACGGGACAGCCACCGGGGAGCTGTTTTTT
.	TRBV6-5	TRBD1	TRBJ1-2	CASSPGQAYGYTF	TGTGCCAGCAGTCCCGGACAGGCCTATGGCTACACCTTC
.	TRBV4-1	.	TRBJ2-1	CASSAGDRLDNEQFF	TGCGCCAGCAGCGCGGGGGACAGACTGGACAATGAGCAGTTCTTC
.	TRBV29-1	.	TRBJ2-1	CSVAVNEQFF	TGCAGCGTTGCGGTAAATGAGCAGTTCTTC
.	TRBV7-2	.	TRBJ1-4	CASSLIGGARGEKLFF	TGTGCCAGCAGCTTAATCGGGGGCGCCCGGGGTGAAAAACTGTTTTTT
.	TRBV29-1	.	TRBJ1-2	CSVETWVNGYTF	TGCAGCGTTGAGACCTGGGTGAATGGCTACACCTTC
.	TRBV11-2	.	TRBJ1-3	CASSPRWNSGNTIYF	TGTGCCAGCAGTCCCAGGTGGAACTCTGGAAACACCATATATTTT
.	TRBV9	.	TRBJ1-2	CARTYLLDGYYGYTF	TGTGCCAGGACGTACTTATTGGACGGATACTATGGCTACACCTTC
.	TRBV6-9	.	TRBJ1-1	CASSRMVETEAFF	TGTGCCAGCAGTCGTATGGTGGAAACTGAAGCTTTCTTT
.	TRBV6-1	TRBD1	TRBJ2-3	CASSERQGVLNTQYF	TGTGCCAGCAGTGAGCGTCAGGGGGTCTTAAATACGCAGTATTTT
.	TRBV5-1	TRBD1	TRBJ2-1	CASSPRGQGQFF	TGCGCCAGCAGCCCCAGGGGGCAGGGGCAGTTCTTC
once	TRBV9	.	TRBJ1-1	CASSVLTGSVTEAFF	TGTGCCAGCAGCGTATTAACAGGGTCGGTGACTGAAGCTTTCTTT
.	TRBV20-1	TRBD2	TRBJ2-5	CSARVPGGLDF	TGCAGTGCTAGAGTCCCGGGGGGTTTAGACTTC
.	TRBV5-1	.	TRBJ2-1	CASSFGQKFNEQFF	TGCGCCAGCAGCTTTGGGCAGAAGTTCAATGAGCAGTTCTTC
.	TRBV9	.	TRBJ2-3	CASSVEGRPDTQYF	TGTGCCAGCAGCGTAGAGGGCAGACCAGATACGCAGTATTTT
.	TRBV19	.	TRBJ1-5	CASSIAPNQPQHF	TGTGCCAGTAGTATTGCACCGAATCAGCCCCAGCATTTT
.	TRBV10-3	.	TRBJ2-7	CAISELAGLGRHEQYF	TGTGCCATCAGTGAGCTCGCGGGCCTTGGGAGGCACGAGCAGTACTTC
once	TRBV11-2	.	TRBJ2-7	CAGLRRSSYEQYF	TGTGCCGGACTTCGTAGGAGCTCCTACGAGCAGTACTTC
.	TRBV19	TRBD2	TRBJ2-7	CASSATRQTSGSYEQYF	TGTGCCAGTAGCGCCACACGACAAACTAGCGGCTCCTACGAGCAGTACTTC
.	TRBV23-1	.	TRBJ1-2	CASPREGNYGYTF	TGCGCCAGCCCCAGGGAGGGGAACTATGGCTACACCTTC
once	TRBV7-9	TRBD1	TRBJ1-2	CASNLDGQDNYGYTF	TGTGCCAGCAACTTAGATGGACAGGACAACTATGGCTACACCTTC
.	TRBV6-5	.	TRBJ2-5	CASSWRGSPGETQYF	TGTGCCAGCAGTTGGCGGGGCTCCCCGGGGGAGACCCAGTACTTC
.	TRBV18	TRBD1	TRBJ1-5	CASSRTGSNQPQHF	TGTGCCAGCTCAAGGACAGGGAGCAATCAGCCCCAGCATTTT
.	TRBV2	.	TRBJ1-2	CASSEIGRRGYGYTF	TGTGCCAGCAGTGAAATAGGCAGGCGAGGCTATGGCTACACCTTC
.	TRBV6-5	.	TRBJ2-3	CASSSSGSSTDTQYF	TGTGCCAGCAGTTCCTCGGGATCTAGCACAGATACGCAGTATTTT
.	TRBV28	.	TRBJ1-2	CASNGAGWGYTF	TGTGCCAGCAACGGGGCAGGGTGGGGCTACACCTTC
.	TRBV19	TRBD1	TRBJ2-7	CASSTLMSDRGVYEQYF	TGTGCCAGTAGTACGCTAATGTCGGACAGGGGAGTTTACGAGCAGTACTTC
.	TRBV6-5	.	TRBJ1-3	CASSRGSSGNTIYF	TGTGCCAGCAGCAGGGGCTCTTCTGGAAACACCATATATTTT
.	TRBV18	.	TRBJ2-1	CASSAALSPYNEQFF	TGTGCCAGCTCAGCCGCACTGTCCCCCTACAATGAGCAGTTCTTC